These 20 T cell receptor beta chains were all obtained from the same sample, sequenced in a study of blood T cell repertoires in COVID-19. The repertoire was sequenced with immunoSEQ multiplex PCR; TCRdb's copy has only in-frame clones and lacks some. The sample lists 70,000 to 95,000 clones, 89% occurring once. The specimen was peripheral blood. These receptors all come from a man aged 50 to 59 with COVID-19, enrolled during active disease.

J is TRBJ1-5 and V is TRBV20-1; unclear D gene. This CDR3 region has 10 residues. Germline V lookup: CDR1 DFQATT, CDR2 SNEGSKA (reference sequence). Deletions cut 4 bases from V and 7 bases from J, with 5 bases between. The CDR3 loop is CSATGQPQHF. As DNA, the CDR3 is TGCAGTGCTACGGGGCAGCCCCAGCATTTT.

V is TRBV7-9 and J is TRBJ1-3, with 9 bases lining up with TRBD1. CDR3 size: 16 residues. Looked up from germline, CDR1 is SEHNR and CDR2 is FQNEAQ (reference sequence). J lost 1 base, V lost 0 bases, and 1 base had no gene match. The CDR3 DNA reads as TGTGCCAGCAGCTTAGCCGGACAGGGGTCTGGAAACACCATATATTTT. Its translation: CASSLAGQGSGNTIYF.

The chain combines TRBV7-9 with TRBJ2-1, with TRBD1 as a possible D gene (6 bases). The CDR3 has 13 amino acids. CDR1 and CDR2 from the germline V gene are SEHNR and FQNEAQ (reference sequence). V gave up 5 bases and J gave up 3 bases, with 8 bases separating them. The DNA for the CDR3 is TGTGCCAGCAGCCTGGACAGCTACAATGAGCAGTTCTTC. Its protein is CASSLDSYNEQFF.

The chain carries TRBV12-2 and TRBJ1-5; the table gives TRBD1 as D, unverified against the DNA. TRBV12-2 is reported as a pseudogene. This CDR3 spans 15 amino acids. The CDR3 sequence is CASRRRGNSNQPQHF. CDR3 sequence (DNA): TGTGCAAGTCGCCGCAGGGGCAATAGCAATCAGCCCCAGCATTTT.

This rearrangement joins TRBV6-5 to TRBJ1-5; D perhaps matches TRBD1 (6 bases). The CDR3 has 15 amino acids. Trimming stripped 5 bases from V and 2 bases from J, with 13 bases between. Germline loops: CDR1 MNHEY, CDR2 SVGAGI. The CDR3 sequence is CASSRAGAGNQPQHF. The CDR3 DNA reads as TGTGCCAGCAGTCGGGCAGGGGCGGGCAATCAGCCCCAGCATTTT.

The chain combines TRBV4-2 with TRBJ2-7; possible D gene TRBD2, 6 bases. Germline values: CDR1 LGHNA, CDR2 YNFKEQ. Trimming took off 0 bases at V and 3 bases at J, with 12 bases between the two ends. CDR3 length: 15 amino acids. The CDR3, as DNA: TGTGCCAGCAGCCAAGATCGGGTCGGGAGCTACGAGCAGTACTTC. Amino acid sequence: CASSQDRVGSYEQYF.

This clone was seen once. The chain joins TRBV5-1 to TRBJ1-1; 7 nucleotides align to TRBD1. CDR3 length: 14 residues. Looked up from germline, CDR1 is SGHRS and CDR2 is YFSETQ. Trimming at V came to 0 bases and at J to 6 bases, leaving 5 bases not matched to a gene. The CDR3 DNA sequence: TGCGCCAGCAGCTTGGGTCAGGGGGTAGCTGAAGCTTTCTTT. It yields the protein CASSLGQGVAEAFF.

The rearrangement joins TRBV15 to TRBJ2-5, with D tentatively TRBD2 (5 bases). With 1 base removed from V and 5 bases from J, the gap between germline ends came to 14 bases. This CDR3 spans 15 amino acids. Germline CDR1 LNHNV, CDR2 YYDKDF (reference sequence). CDR3: CATSRVARQRETQYF. CDR3 sequence (DNA): TGTGCCACCAGCAGAGTCGCCAGGCAGCGGGAGACCCAGTACTTC.

The chain combines TRBV7-9 with TRBJ2-5; D is unclear. Germline CDR1 reads SEHNR; CDR2 reads FQNEAQ (reference sequence). Trimming pared 1 base from V and 0 bases from J, leaving 9 bases between. This CDR3 contains 15 residues. CDR3 protein: CASSLDTVYQETQYF. CDR3 sequence (DNA): TGTGCCAGCAGCTTAGACACAGTCTACCAAGAGACCCAGTACTTC.

The V call is TRBV9, the J call TRBJ2-5, with 8 bases aligning to TRBD2. The V and J ends lost 0 bases and 2 bases, in that order; junction bases with no gene match: 0. CDR1 is SGDLS and CDR2 is YYNGEE in the germline V gene. The CDR3 consists of 14 residues. As DNA, the CDR3 is TGTGCCAGCAGCGTAGCGGGGGGGCAAGAGACCCAGTACTTC. Its translation is CASSVAGGQETQYF.

The chain has TRBV15 and TRBJ1-1; no clear D. The CDR3 loop spans 17 amino acids. Germline loops: CDR1 LNHNV, CDR2 YYDKDF (reference sequence). The V end lost 0 bases, the J end lost 3 bases, and 17 bases lay between the germline ends. The CDR3 nucleotides read TGTGCCACCAGCAGAGATTATAGGCCCCCCGAGGACACTGAAGCTTTCTTT. It specifies CATSRDYRPPEDTEAFF.

The rearrangement uses TRBV19 and TRBJ2-6; TRBD2 is a possible D gene (6 bases). This CDR3 has 17 amino acids. Trimming pared 6 bases from V and 0 bases from J, leaving 15 bases between. CDR1 LNHDA and CDR2 SQIVND come from the germline V gene (reference sequence). CDR3 in amino acids: CASSQRRESSGANVLTF. The CDR3, as DNA: TGTGCCAGTAGCCAACGACGGGAGAGCTCTGGGGCCAACGTCCTGACTTTC.

This clone was counted a single time. The chain carries TRBV5-4 and TRBJ2-5; 9 bases agree with TRBD1. Germline trimming cut 1 base from V and 4 bases from J; bases unmatched to any gene: 5. The CDR3 is 15 amino acids. CDR1 and CDR2 from the germline V gene are SGHNT and YYREEE (reference sequence). CDR3 sequence (DNA): TGTGCCAGCAGCTTGAGGGACAGGGTCTTAGAGACCCAGTACTTC. It yields the protein CASSLRDRVLETQYF.

About this clone itself: Other DNA sequences in this sample translate to the same CDR3. This chain uses TRBV28 with TRBJ2-5; D possibly corresponds to TRBD1 (6 bases). CDR3 length: 13 amino acids. Trimming left V 3 bases short and J 5 bases short, with 10 bases between. Germline V gene data show CDR1 as MDHEN and CDR2 as SYDVKM. The chain's CDR3 is CASSFGGRETQYF. The CDR3 DNA reads TGTGCCAGCAGTTTTGGGGGCCGGGAGACCCAGTACTTC.

The genes are TRBV5-8 and TRBJ1-2; 7 positions match TRBD1. Germline V gene sequence: CDR1 SGHTS, CDR2 YDEGEE. The J segment lost 3 bases and the V segment lost 4 bases, leaving 6 bases of the junction unmatched. CDR3 length equals 14 residues. The CDR3 DNA reads as TGTGCCAGCAGCCTCCGACAGGGCGACTATGGCTACACCTTC. Translated: CASSLRQGDYGYTF.

This clone was seen a single time. The rearrangement uses TRBV10-2 and TRBJ2-2; 10 bases match TRBD2. V shed 3 bases and J 2 bases; nucleotides not matched to a gene: 9. Germline CDR1 is WSHSY and CDR2 is SAAADI. The CDR3 spans 18 residues. The CDR3 nucleotides are TGCGCCAGCAGTGACAGCGGGGGGGCCGGTTATAACACCGGGGAGCTGTTTTTT. Its translation is CASSDSGGAGYNTGELFF.

The chain has TRBV7-8 and TRBJ2-1; 8 bases line up with TRBD1. This CDR3 contains 16 residues. CDR1 is SGHVS, CDR2 FQNEAQ, per germline. After removal of 2 bases from V and 5 bases from J, the junction contained 8 bases not matched to a gene. CDR3 amino acids: CASSLSLDREDNEQFF. Written as DNA, the CDR3 is TGTGCCAGCAGCTTAAGTTTGGACAGGGAAGACAATGAGCAGTTCTTC.

A few counts support this clone. The chain uses TRBV6-2 or TRBV6-3 and TRBJ2-7; weak D call: TRBD2 (6 bases). Trimming removed 4 bases at V and 0 bases at J, with 16 bases between. The CDR3 has 16 residues. Germline V CDR1 and CDR2: MNHEY, SVGEGT. For the CDR3, the DNA is TGTGCCAGCAGTTCCTGGGGAGGAGGGAGCTCCTACGAGCAGTACTTC. It is translated as CASSSWGGGSSYEQYF.

CDR3 nucleotide sequence: TGCGCCAGCAGCTTGGGACTAGCGGGGATTACCTCCTACGAGCAGTACTTC. Translating gives CASSLGLAGITSYEQYF. J is TRBJ2-7 and V is TRBV5-1; 11 positions agree with TRBD2. CDR1 is SGHRS and CDR2 is YFSETQ in the germline V gene. This CDR3 is 17 amino acids long. V trimming: 0 bases; J trimming: 0 bases; junction bases outside the gene matches: 5. The entire variable domain, with the rest obtained from reference TRBV5-1 and TRBJ2-7, is as follows: KAGVTQTPRYLIKTRGQQVTLSCSPISGHRSVSWYQQTPGQGLQFLFEYFSETQRNKGNFPGRFSGRQFSNSRSEMNVSTLELGDSALYLCASSLGLAGITSYEQYFGPGTRLTVT.

The chain combines TRBV4-2 with TRBJ1-2; D perhaps matches TRBD1 (6 bases). The V gene lost 4 bases and the J gene lost 0 bases, with 12 bases spanning the gap. The CDR3 is 15 residues long. The germline V gene encodes CDR1 LGHNA and CDR2 YNFKEQ. The CDR3 bases are TGTGCCAGCAGCCCGCCCCAGGGGACTAACTATGGCTACACCTTC. As protein: CASSPPQGTNYGYTF.